The clone carrying this TCR beta chain was seen a handful of times. The antigen remains unidentified. The ends were cut back, 1 base at V and 10 bases at J, with 5 bases in the middle. The CDR3 consists of 10 residues. CDR1 and CDR2 from the germline V gene are SGHTS and YDEGEE. The entry originates in a study of regulatory T cells in long-lasting Graves disease. Study results and limitations: TRBV28, TRBJ1-2 and TRBJ2-5 were segments that persistent disease favored.

The time point: persistent/refractory GD, antithyroid drugs over 5 years with positive TRAb. Extracted PBMC RNA gave rise to the TCR library. TCR beta libraries were built with iRepertoire HTBI primers and Arm-PCR of CDR3 regions. TCRdb used MiXCR to reprocess the multiplex PCR reads, holding one entry per CDR3 protein. Here the sample spans a few hundred thousand distinct CDR3 sequences, 21% being singletons. The input for sequencing was peripheral blood mononuclear cells (PBMCs), taken when the disease was refractory, from a patient treated with antithyroid drugs. This clonotype originated in a female donor with Graves disease. This chain joins TRBV5-8 and TRBJ1-1; D remains ambiguous. The CDR3 reads CASSLQAAFF. DNA of the CDR3: TGTGCCAGCAGCTTGCAGGCAGCTTTCTTT.